The clone carrying this T cell receptor beta chain turned up a few times. The antigen remains unidentified. In germline, CDR1 is MNHEY, CDR2 SMNVEV (reference sequence). The CDR3 is 14 residues long. J gave up 5 bases and V 4 bases, and 6 bases lay outside the gene matches. This sample is part of a study of regulatory T cells in long-lasting Graves disease. Time point defined: persistent/refractory GD, antithyroid drugs over 5 years with positive TRAb. PBMC-extracted RNA yielded the TCR library. Study-level findings and limits: Because few samples were included, accuracy may have been lower. Newly diagnosed Graves' patients exceeded persistent ones in TCR diversity.

Relying on iRepertoire HTBI primers and Arm-PCR of CDR3 regions, the team built TCR beta libraries. In TCRdb, the multiplex PCR reads were re-called with MiXCR into one record per CDR3 protein. The repertoire holds 700,000 or so distinct CDR3 sequences, with around 30% as singletons. This receptor was obtained from a female donor with Graves disease. The sequencing used peripheral blood mononuclear cells (PBMCs), collected when the disease was refractory, from a patient treated with antithyroid drugs. The rearrangement uses TRBV27 and TRBJ1-1; 8 bases are shared with TRBD1. As DNA, the CDR3 is TGTGCCAGCAGTTCCGGGACAGGTTGGACTGAAGCTTTCTTT. As protein: CASSSGTGWTEAFF.